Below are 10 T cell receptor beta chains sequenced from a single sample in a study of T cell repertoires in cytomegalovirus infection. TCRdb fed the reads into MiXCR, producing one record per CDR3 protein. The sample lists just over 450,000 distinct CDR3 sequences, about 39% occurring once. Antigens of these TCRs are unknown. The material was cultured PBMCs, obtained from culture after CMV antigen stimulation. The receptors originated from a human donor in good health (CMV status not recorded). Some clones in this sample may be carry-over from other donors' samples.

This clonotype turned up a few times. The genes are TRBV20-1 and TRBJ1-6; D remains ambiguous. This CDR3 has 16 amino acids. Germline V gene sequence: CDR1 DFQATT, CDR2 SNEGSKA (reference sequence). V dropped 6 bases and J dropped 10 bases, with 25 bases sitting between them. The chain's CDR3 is CSASKAGPPDGSPLHF. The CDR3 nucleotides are TGCAGTGCGAGTAAGGCAGGCCCTCCGGATGGGTCACCCCTCCACTTT.

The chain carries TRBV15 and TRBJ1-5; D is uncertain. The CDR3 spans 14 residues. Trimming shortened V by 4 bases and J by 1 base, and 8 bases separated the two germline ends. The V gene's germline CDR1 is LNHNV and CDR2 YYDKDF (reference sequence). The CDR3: CATSTTWSNQPQHF. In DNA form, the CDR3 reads TGTGCCACCAGCACGACCTGGAGCAATCAGCCCCAGCATTTT.

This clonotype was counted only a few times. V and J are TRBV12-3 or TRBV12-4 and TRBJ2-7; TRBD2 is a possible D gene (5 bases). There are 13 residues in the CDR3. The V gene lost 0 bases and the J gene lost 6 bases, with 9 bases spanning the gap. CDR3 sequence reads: CASSLAGVTEQYF. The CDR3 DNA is TGTGCCAGCAGTTTAGCGGGAGTGACCGAGCAGTACTTC.

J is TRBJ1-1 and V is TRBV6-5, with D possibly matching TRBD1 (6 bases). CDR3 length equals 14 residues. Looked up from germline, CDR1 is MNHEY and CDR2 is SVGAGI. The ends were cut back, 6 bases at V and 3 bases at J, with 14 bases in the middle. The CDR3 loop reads CASREGGWDTEAFF. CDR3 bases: TGTGCCAGCAGGGAAGGGGGGTGGGACACTGAAGCTTTCTTT.

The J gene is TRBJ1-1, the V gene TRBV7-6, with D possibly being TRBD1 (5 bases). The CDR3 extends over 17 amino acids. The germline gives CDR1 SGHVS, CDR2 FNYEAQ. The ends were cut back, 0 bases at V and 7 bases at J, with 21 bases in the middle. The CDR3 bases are TGTGCCAGCAGCTTAGCGCTGCAGGGCCGACGGCGGATTGAAGCTTTCTTT. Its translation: CASSLALQGRRRIEAFF.

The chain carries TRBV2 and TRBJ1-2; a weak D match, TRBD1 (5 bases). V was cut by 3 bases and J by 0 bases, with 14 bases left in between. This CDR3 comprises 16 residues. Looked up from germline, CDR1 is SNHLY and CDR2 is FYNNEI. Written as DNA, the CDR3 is TGTGCCAGCAGTGAGTCGACAGAGCCTACTAACTATGGCTACACCTTC. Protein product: CASSESTEPTNYGYTF. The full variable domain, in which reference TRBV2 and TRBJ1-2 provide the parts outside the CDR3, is EPEVTQTPSHQVTQMGQEVILRCVPISNHLYFYWYRQILGQKVEFLVSFYNNEISEKSEIFDDQFSVERPDGSNFTLKIRSTKLEDSAMYFCASSESTEPTNYGYTFGSGTRLTVV.

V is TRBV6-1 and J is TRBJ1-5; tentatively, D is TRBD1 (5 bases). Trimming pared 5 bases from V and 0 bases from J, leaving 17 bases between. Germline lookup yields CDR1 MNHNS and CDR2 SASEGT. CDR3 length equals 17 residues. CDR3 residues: CASSNPGPLSSNQPQHF. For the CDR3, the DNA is TGTGCCAGCAGTAACCCGGGACCCCTCTCTAGCAATCAGCCCCAGCATTTT.

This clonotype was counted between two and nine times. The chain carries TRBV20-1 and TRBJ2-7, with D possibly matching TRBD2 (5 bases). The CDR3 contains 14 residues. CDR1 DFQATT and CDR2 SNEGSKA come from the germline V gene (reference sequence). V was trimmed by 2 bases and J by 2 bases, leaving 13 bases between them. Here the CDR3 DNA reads TGCAGTGCTAGACCCCGCGGGCGGACCTACGAGCAGTACTTC. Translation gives CSARPRGRTYEQYF.

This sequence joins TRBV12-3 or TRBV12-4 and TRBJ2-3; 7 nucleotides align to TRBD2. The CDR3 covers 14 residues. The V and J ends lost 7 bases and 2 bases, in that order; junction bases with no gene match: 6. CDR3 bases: TGTGCCAGCAACGGGGGACTAAACACAGATACGCAGTATTTT. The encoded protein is CASNGGLNTDTQYF.

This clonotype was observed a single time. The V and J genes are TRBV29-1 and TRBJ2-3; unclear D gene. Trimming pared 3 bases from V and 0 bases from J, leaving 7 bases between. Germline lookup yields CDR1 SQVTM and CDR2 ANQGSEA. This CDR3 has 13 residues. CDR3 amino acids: CSVDTLSTDTQYF. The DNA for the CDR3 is TGCAGCGTTGACACACTCAGCACAGATACGCAGTATTTT.